This T cell receptor (beta chain) originates from a study of shared clonotypes between healthy human individuals (TCRdb year 2020). For the wider study: A couple of women and a few men aged 18 to 49 years were included in the cohort. Each donor's leukapheresis produced roughly between roughly 0.85 and 10 billion PBMCs. To increase sequencing depth and limit assay-specific biases, TCR repertoire library preparation and sequencing were carried out by different laboratories using diverse techniques. Per donor, three plates each were used for CD4 naive and CD4 memory, two for CD8 naive, and one for CD8 memory. To estimate repertoire size and how much clonotypes are shared between individuals, the study performed deep sequencing of blood TCR repertoires from a few healthy adults.

The germline V gene encodes CDR1 MGHDK and CDR2 SYGVNS. The trim is 3 bases for V and 4 bases for J, with a gap of 16 bases between the germline ends. From the cysteine through the phenylalanine, the CDR3 covers 15 amino acids. CDR3 DNA only is kept here, 45 bases in frame from base 1. In its sample, this clone was seen once. The antigen it recognizes is unknown. No base quality values were provided; no much bigger clone lies one nucleotide off. The donors were healthy, HIV-negative adults with no recently reported acute infections or vaccinations. All donors were Caucasian adults living in Nashville, Tennessee, USA. CD4+ T cells were enriched by magnetic negative selection, after which naive cells were positively selected on CD45RA and the negative fraction was taken as the memory subset. After blood collection by leukapheresis, PBMCs were isolated using Ficoll-Histopaque density gradient centrifugation and then cryopreserved in the vapor phase of liquid nitrogen. Purity and quantity of every magnetically sorted T cell population were checked by analytical flow cytometry. Each sorted fraction had its genomic DNA isolated and then quantified by UV absorbance on a Nanodrop 2000c.

Using the deep immunoSEQ assay, multiplex PCR amplified TCR CDR3 regions from genomic DNA. Genomic DNA extracted from each cell subset was distributed evenly over all wells of several immunoSEQ 96-well plates, and each plate served as one replicate. For sorted subsets, approximately 190 ng of genomic DNA, equivalent to some 30,000 T cell genomes, went into each replicate PCR. The purified libraries were quantified using a Qubit 3.0 fluorometer, sized with a Bioanalyzer 2100, and then quantified again using the KAPA Library Quantification kit. A separate single-read 150-cycle Illumina NextSeq 550 flow cell was used to sequence each immunoSEQ 96-well plate. In the paper's pipeline: Because the immunoSEQ output included only junctional sequences and no quality scores, the filtering could not be the same as the filtering used for full-length reads. Sequences were annotated with PyIR, a Python wrapper for IgBLAST v1.9, using IMGT germline references to assign V/J genes and CDR3. Reads were filtered out if the reads had weak V/J assignments (E-value above 1e-6), no CDR3, stop codons, out-of-frame junctions, or ambiguous translated residues. V3J clonotypes were defined as sequences sharing the same inferred V gene, J gene, and CDR3 amino acid sequence. To compute the percentage overlap between repertoires, the number of shared unique clonotypes was divided by the size of the smaller repertoire. Richness of each repertoire was evaluated using RTK rarefaction, the Chao1 estimator, and Recon v2.1 estimates of unobserved clonotypes. For all TCRbeta clonotypes obtained by the gDNA method from a handful of donors, generation probabilities were computed with OLGA. Entries here come from immuneACCESS through TCRdb and include only in-frame sequences with V and J called. Some clones fail to appear in such tables; in the studies checked, an unresolved V gene covers under half of the shortfall, and the cause of the remainder is unknown. The DNA gave D and trimming, while V, J and clone size come from that table. The sample table contains approximately 2.5 million clones; only one count was recorded for around 94% of them. About 0.13% of the sample is held by the ten biggest clonotypes.

General findings and caveats noted by the study authors: The small number of donors limited the genetic and exposure-history diversity represented. Pairwise subsampling indicated that sequencing depth was expected to affect the degree of clonotype sharing among donors. When several donors were compared, the shared fraction of clonotypes was roughly 5% for naive CD4, roughly 3.3% for naive CD8, 2% to 2.5% for memory CD4, and about 0.36% for memory CD8. Incomplete sequencing was indicated by rarefaction of sorted-subset datasets, despite the large sequencing depth. Sampling was restricted to blood, and TCR repertoires in tissues likely differ from the TCR repertoires found in blood. Higher generation probabilities were observed for clonotypes shared by all four sorted-subset donors than for non-shared clonotypes. Naive subsets generally had larger estimated clonotype richness than memory subsets.

The rearranged segments are TRBV25-1 and TRBJ2-7; possibly the D gene is TRBD2, per 7 matching bases. The sequencing input was naive CD4+ T cells sorted from blood. This sample's cell subset or site label indicates: CD45RA+ positively selected. The sequence came from a man younger than 35 in good health. The CDR3 has the sequence CASSDLTGRGYEQYF. Read as DNA, the sequence is TGTGCCAGCAGTGACCTCACAGGGCGGGGGTACGAGCAGTACTTC.